Listed below are T cell receptor beta chains from one sample, sequenced in a study of blood T cell repertoires in COVID-19. TCRdb keeps only in-frame clones here, not all; method: immunoSEQ multiplex PCR. Of some 370,000 clones listed, about four fifths are singletons. Sequencing was carried out using PBMCs or T cells enriched from blood (not recorded which). The receptors were sampled from a woman between 50 and 59 years old who had recovered from COVID-19. Each CDR3 is given with its conserved first and last residue.

j_call v_call cdr3_aa
TRBJ1-4 TRBV4-3 CASSRQGASEKLFF
TRBJ1-1 TRBV19 CASSIGGRGRPNTEAFF
TRBJ2-7 TRBV5-4 CASSATETYEQYF
TRBJ2-5 TRBV5-4 CASSLTSGRAETQYF
TRBJ1-1 TRBV30 CAWSLTGGGHTEAFF
TRBJ1-2 TRBV6-2/TRBV6-3 CASSPQGDYGYTF
TRBJ2-2 TRBV3-1/TRBV3-2 CASSQGNGQPGELFF
TRBJ1-2 TRBV3-1/TRBV3-2 CASSPGGTYGYTF
TRBJ1-6 TRBV30 CAWNLNSPLHF
TRBJ1-5 TRBV7-2 CASRESNQPQHF
TRBJ1-2 TRBV19 CASRDHGQASYGYTF
TRBJ1-1 TRBV7-6 CASSPSTGDATEAFF
TRBJ2-2 TRBV11-2 CASSLGQFNTGELFF
TRBJ1-1 TRBV2 CASSEGSWEGEAFF
TRBJ2-7 TRBV6-5 CASFQCNEQYF
TRBJ1-4 TRBV2 CASRQGFGEKLFF
TRBJ1-2 TRBV4-1 CASSQDFRGGYTF
TRBJ1-6 TRBV7-6 CASSLGAGTTNSPLHF
TRBJ2-7 TRBV29-1 CSVGVGTVEQYF
TRBJ2-2 TRBV5-1 CASTVSGGENTGELFF
TRBJ2-3 TRBV7-3 CASSLGLGKDTQYF
TRBJ2-5 TRBV7-2 CASSPGIRETQYF
TRBJ1-5 TRBV27 CASSAVVGVNQPQHF
TRBJ1-4 TRBV7-6 CASSAQTGGIEKLFF
TRBJ1-6 TRBV18 CASSPVHPNNSPLHF
TRBJ1-1 TRBV5-1 CASSLATGENTEAFF
TRBJ1-1 TRBV29-1 CSVVVQADTEAFF
TRBJ1-1 TRBV6-5 CASSYSTGDTEAFF
TRBJ2-5 TRBV4-3 CASSQGRLLEETQYF